The rows below give T cell receptor beta chains drawn from one sample of a study of OX40 agonist ivuxolimab in advanced cancers. The table came from immunoSEQ multiplex PCR; TCRdb's copy has only in-frame clones and leaves some out. Among 48,000 or so clones listed, roughly 91% were seen once. The input for sequencing was CD4+ or CD8+ T cells sorted from blood, taken in a trial of the OX40 agonist ivuxolimab. The source is an adult with an advanced solid tumor such as melanoma, head and neck, liver or kidney cancer. CDR3s include the opening cysteine and the closing phenylalanine or tryptophan. A D gene is named only where the DNA matches it firmly. Clone sizes are given selectively: once, few, many, or a class where the clone is expanded.

TRBV6-5,14,TRBD1,NA,TRBJ2-7,TGTGCCAGCAGCCTGGGACAGGTAGGGTACGAGCAGTACTTC,CASSLGQVGYEQYF
TRBV7-9,15,NA,once,TRBJ1-1,TGTGCCAGCAGCCAATACCCGCAAATAGTTCGGAGCGCTTTCTTT,CASSQYPQIVRSAFF
TRBV10-1,16,TRBD1,NA,TRBJ2-3,TGCGCCAGCAGTGAGTCGACAGGGGGCTCGGTAGATACGCAGTATTTT,CASSESTGGSVDTQYF
TRBV27,15,NA,NA,TRBJ1-4,TGTGCCAGCAGTTTACATTCAAGGCCTAATGAAAAACTGTTTTTT,CASSLHSRPNEKLFF
TRBV19,16,NA,NA,TRBJ1-1,TGTGCCAGTAGTATAGGGAAGACAGTTCTGAACACTGAAGCTTTCTTT,CASSIGKTVLNTEAFF
TRBV7-2,13,NA,NA,TRBJ1-2,TGTGCCAGCAGCTTAGGTTCCGGGGAAGGCTACACCTTC,CASSLGSGEGYTF
TRBV10-2,13,NA,NA,TRBJ1-3,TGCGCCAGCAGTGACTACTCTGGAAACACCATATATTTT,CASSDYSGNTIYF
TRBV4-1,17,NA,NA,TRBJ2-1,TGCGCCAGCAGCCAAGGAGACGGGGGGCCTCGTCTCAATGAGCAGTTCTTC,CASSQGDGGPRLNEQFF
TRBV18,14,NA,NA,TRBJ2-5,TGTGCCAGCTCACCATACACAGACCAAGAGACCCAGTACTTC,CASSPYTDQETQYF
TRBV13,12,NA,NA,TRBJ2-5,TGTGCCAGCAGCTTAAGGGAAGAGACCCAGTACTTC,CASSLREETQYF
TRBV4-2,13,NA,NA,TRBJ2-1,TGTGCCAGCAGCCAAGCGCCGGGGCCCGAGCAGTTCTTC,CASSQAPGPEQFF
TRBV7-2,18,NA,once,TRBJ1-4,TGTGCCAGCAGCCCAGAGGGGTTATTAATGTGGACTAATGAAAAACTGTTTTTT,CASSPEGLLMWTNEKLFF